These T cell receptor beta chains were read from a single sample in a study of blood T cell repertoires in COVID-19. Repertoires were generated with immunoSEQ multiplex PCR, while TCRdb's copy carries only in-frame clones and drops some. This table has 98,000 or so clones, around 86% appearing once. Sequenced input: peripheral blood. These receptors came from a man aged 50-59 years with acute or convalescent COVID-19. CDR3s leave out the opening cysteine and the closing phenylalanine or tryptophan.

TRBV27 | ASSSRGQTAGANVLT
TRBV5-6 | ASSLGREETQY
TRBV6-4 | ASSVLAGDTGELF
TRBV19 | ASGTNLNTGELF
TRBV7-9 | ASSLRLAGGTGELF
TRBV28 | ASSQTGNSYEQY
TRBV7-9 | ASSKFGTGMGYT
TRBV3-1/TRBV3-2 | AIGTSGTDTQY
TRBV4-1 | ASSQASTLNTGELF
TRBV5-6 | ASRLSTGFTDTQY
TRBV5-1 | ASSSSQGMYNSPLH
TRBV12-3/TRBV12-4 | ASTITDTQY
TRBV28 | ASMNRNYGYT
TRBV10-1 | ASSESNTGDVTDTQY
TRBV10-2 | ASSRDRDNYGYT
TRBV12-5 | ASGLVEVSKPSPLH
TRBV25-1 | ASSDMNTGELF
TRBV5-1 | ASRKRENTEAF
TRBV18 | ASSPPGLADTGELF
TRBV28 | ASRTVNYGYT
TRBV4-1 | ASSQEYGSGLEQY
TRBV5-1 | ASSAGQGRDTEAF
TRBV4-1 | ASRGQRTETQY
TRBV5-6 | ASSLEGAGAQGNIQY